Listed here are 21 T cell receptor beta chains from one sample, sequenced in a study of Ad26.COV2.S vaccination and SARS-CoV-2 variants. Sequencing was performed with immunoSEQ multiplex PCR; in TCRdb, only in-frame clones are kept and a portion is missing. The table records some 39,000 clones, roughly 84% of them present only once. The specimen was peripheral blood, collected after recovery from COVID-19. These receptors were taken from a human donor who had recovered from COVID-19.

The genes are TRBV7-8 and TRBJ2-7; 10 bases map to TRBD1. Germline V CDR1 and CDR2: SGHVS, FQNEAQ. The CDR3 loop spans 12 amino acids. V lost 5 bases, J lost 9 bases, and 4 bases stayed unmatched. CDR3: CASSPRDRGQYF. The CDR3 coding sequence is TGTGCCAGCAGCCCGAGGGACAGGGGGCAGTACTTC.

This clone was seen more than once but under ten times. The V gene is TRBV5-8, the J gene TRBJ1-1; D perhaps matches TRBD1 (5 bases). Germline CDR1 SGHTS, CDR2 YDEGEE. V lost 1 base and J lost 3, with 13 bases in between. CDR3 length equals 15 residues. Written as DNA, the CDR3 is TGTGCCAGCAGCTTGAGGGGTATGGAGGACACTGAAGCTTTCTTT. Translation: CASSLRGMEDTEAFF.

The chain employs TRBV27 and TRBJ2-3, with 11 bases fitting TRBD2. V lost 2 bases, J lost 5 bases, and 9 bases stayed unmatched. Germline V gene lookup returns CDR1 MNHEY and CDR2 SMNVEV (reference sequence). The CDR3 spans 17 residues. CDR3 coding DNA: TGTGCCAGCAGTTTACCTGTAGCGGGAGGGCCACTAGATACGCAGTATTTT. Amino acids: CASSLPVAGGPLDTQYF.

This sequence joins TRBV29-1 and TRBJ1-2; D not resolved. Trimming took 5 bases from V and 4 from J, leaving 11 bases between them. Germline V gives CDR1 SQVTM, CDR2 ANQGSEA. This CDR3 has 12 amino acids. The CDR3, as DNA: TGCAGCGTTAGGAGAGAACCCTATGGCTACACCTTC. It specifies CSVRREPYGYTF.

The gene calls are TRBV6-5 and TRBJ2-7; 7 nucleotides align to TRBD1. V dropped 5 bases and J dropped 10; count of bases not matched to a gene: 5. Per germline, CDR1 MNHEY and CDR2 SVGAGI. This CDR3 comprises 11 residues. As DNA, the CDR3 is TGTGCCAGCAGTCGGGACAGAGTTCAGTACTTC. This codes for CASSRDRVQYF.

The J gene is TRBJ1-1, the V gene TRBV7-2; a weak D match, TRBD1 (6 bases). This CDR3 has 15 amino acids. V lost 3 bases and J 0 bases, leaving 11 bases between the germline ends. CDR1 is SGHTA, CDR2 FQGNSA, per germline. The CDR3 loop reads CASSLTGALNTEAFF. In DNA form, the CDR3 reads TGTGCCAGCAGCTTGACGGGGGCATTGAACACTGAAGCTTTCTTT.

This clone was counted a single time. The J gene is TRBJ1-3, the V gene TRBV11-2, with D uncertain. Trimming cost V 2 bases and J 4 bases, with 12 bases left between them. Germline CDR1 reads SGHAT; CDR2 reads FQNNGV. This CDR3 has 15 amino acids. For the CDR3, the DNA is TGTGCCAGCAGCTTACAGTTCTCTCGAGGAAACACCATATATTTT. Protein: CASSLQFSRGNTIYF.

The chain has TRBV4-2 and TRBJ1-5; D not resolved. Germline V gene sequence: CDR1 LGHNA, CDR2 YNFKEQ. Between the trimmed V and J ends, which lost 3 bases and 1 base, there was a span of 10 bases. The CDR3 runs to 15 residues. The CDR3 spells CASSQIDGSNQPQHF. Here the CDR3 DNA reads TGTGCCAGCAGCCAGATCGACGGGAGCAATCAGCCCCAGCATTTT.

The rearrangement joins TRBV3-1 (or the pseudogene TRBV3-2) to TRBJ2-7; D perhaps matches TRBD1 (5 bases). The CDR3 runs to 14 residues. Germline loops: CDR1 LGHDT, CDR2 YNNKEL (reference sequence). Trimming cost V 1 base and J 3 bases, with 10 bases left between them. The CDR3 sequence is CASSQGGFDYEQYF. In DNA, the CDR3 is TGTGCCAGCAGCCAAGGGGGCTTCGACTACGAGCAGTACTTC.

This sequence joins TRBV12-3 or TRBV12-4 and TRBJ1-5; D gene ambiguous. The CDR3 sequence is 13 residues long. V was cut by 4 bases and J by 0 bases, with 4 bases left in between. The CDR3 bases are TGTGCCAGCAGTTGGAATAGCAATCAGCCCCAGCATTTT. It yields the protein CASSWNSNQPQHF.

This clone has a single count. J is TRBJ2-5 and V is TRBV5-1; TRBD1 matches 12 bases. Unmatched junction bases numbered 8, after V lost 0 bases and J lost 5 bases. The CDR3 loop spans 17 amino acids. Germline V gene lookup returns CDR1 SGHRS and CDR2 YFSETQ. CDR3 sequence: CASSLDGTGGAGETQYF. The DNA of the CDR3 is TGCGCCAGCAGCTTGGATGGGACAGGGGGCGCCGGGGAGACCCAGTACTTC. Full variable domain (missing parts from reference TRBV5-1 and TRBJ2-5): KAGVTQTPRYLIKTRGQQVTLSCSPISGHRSVSWYQQTPGQGLQFLFEYFSETQRNKGNFPGRFSGRQFSNSRSEMNVSTLELGDSALYLCASSLDGTGGAGETQYFGPGTRLLVL.

The sample holds one count of this clone. J is TRBJ1-2 and V is TRBV14, with D maybe TRBD1 (5 bases). The V gene lost 4 bases and the J gene lost 5 bases, with 8 bases spanning the gap. The germline gives CDR1 SGHDN, CDR2 FVKESK. The length of the CDR3 is 12 residues. The CDR3 DNA reads as TGTGCCAGCAGCCTAGACAGTTATGGCTACACCTTC. It specifies CASSLDSYGYTF. The full variable domain, with the rest looked up from reference TRBV14 and TRBJ1-2, is EAGVTQFPSHSVIEKGQTVTLRCDPISGHDNLYWYRRVMGKEIKFLLHFVKESKQDESGMPNNRFLAERTGGTYSTLKVQPAELEDSGVYFCASSLDSYGYTFGSGTRLTVV.

This chain uses TRBV24-1 with TRBJ2-3; D unresolved. V gave up 7 bases and J gave up 2 bases, with 6 bases separating them. The CDR3 extends over 12 amino acids. The germline gives CDR1 KGHDR, CDR2 SFDVKD. The CDR3 spells CATSGLTDTQYF. Here the CDR3 DNA reads TGTGCCACCAGCGGCCTCACAGATACGCAGTATTTT.

The V gene is TRBV18, the J gene TRBJ2-5; TRBD2 matches 10 bases. J lost 3 bases, V lost 2 bases, and 0 bases had no gene match. Looked up from germline, CDR1 is KGHSH and CDR2 is LQKENI. The CDR3 is 14 residues long. In DNA form, the CDR3 reads TGTGCCAGCTCACCAACTAGCGGGGAAGAGACCCAGTACTTC. Amino acids: CASSPTSGEETQYF.

This sequence joins TRBV19 and TRBJ2-3, with D possibly being TRBD2 (6 bases). Looked up from germline, CDR1 is LNHDA and CDR2 is SQIVND (reference sequence). This CDR3 is built from 16 residues. V lost 3 bases, J lost 1 base, and 14 bases lay in between. The chain's CDR3 is CASSMTSGRGTDTQYF. The CDR3 region has the DNA TGTGCCAGTAGTATGACCTCCGGGAGAGGCACAGATACGCAGTATTTT.

The V call is TRBV2, the J call TRBJ2-5, with TRBD1 matching 10 bases. CDR1 and CDR2 from the germline V gene are SNHLY and FYNNEI. The CDR3 totals 16 residues. The J segment lost 2 bases and the V segment lost 2 bases, leaving 5 bases of the junction unmatched. Written as DNA, the CDR3 is TGTGCCAGCAGTGAACAGGGACAGGGGAGACAAGAGACCCAGTACTTC. Amino acid sequence: CASSEQGQGRQETQYF.

This chain connects TRBV12-5 to TRBJ2-2, with 10 nucleotides matching TRBD2. This CDR3 spans 17 amino acids. V shed 1 base, J shed 3 bases, and the junction held 5 bases outside the gene matches. Germline V gives CDR1 LGHNT, CDR2 FRNRAP. This chain's CDR3 is CASGLGSGGTDTGELFF. CDR3 sequence (DNA): TGTGCTAGTGGTTTGGGTAGCGGGGGGACAGACACCGGGGAGCTGTTTTTT.

The gene calls are TRBV9 and TRBJ1-1, with a tentative D call TRBD1 (5 bases). The CDR3 is 15 residues long. Germline V gene sequence: CDR1 SGDLS, CDR2 YYNGEE. V dropped 4 bases and J dropped 4 bases, with 17 bases sitting between them. The CDR3 spells CASSPHLRTPTEAFF. The CDR3 bases are TGTGCCAGCAGCCCCCACCTCCGGACACCCACTGAAGCTTTCTTT.

This chain's CDR3 is CASSLEGGIQETQYF. In DNA, the CDR3 is TGCGCCAGCAGTCTAGAGGGGGGAATACAAGAGACCCAGTACTTC. This chain links TRBV5-1 with TRBJ2-5; D is perhaps TRBD1 or TRBD2 (6 bases each). This CDR3 has 15 residues. Germline CDR1 reads SGHRS; CDR2 reads YFSETQ. The V and J ends lost 5 bases and 2 bases respectively, with 16 bases between them.

The chain couples TRBV6-4 to TRBJ2-1; no reliable D call. Germline V gene lookup returns CDR1 MRHNA and CDR2 SNTAGT. This CDR3 is built from 14 residues. Trimming pared 3 bases from V and 6 bases from J, leaving 12 bases between. CDR3 in DNA: TGTGCCAGCAGTGAGAGTCTCTCGAGCAATGAGCAGTTCTTC. Its translation is CASSESLSSNEQFF.

This chain connects TRBV24-1 to TRBJ1-5; a weak D match, TRBD1 (5 bases). Looked up from germline, CDR1 is KGHDR and CDR2 is SFDVKD. V lost 3 bases and J 9 bases, leaving 17 bases between the germline ends. The CDR3 consists of 15 residues. CDR3 coding DNA: TGTGCCACCAGTGATCGGGGGGTCTCCGGGGGGCCCCAGCATTTT. Translating it yields CATSDRGVSGGPQHF.